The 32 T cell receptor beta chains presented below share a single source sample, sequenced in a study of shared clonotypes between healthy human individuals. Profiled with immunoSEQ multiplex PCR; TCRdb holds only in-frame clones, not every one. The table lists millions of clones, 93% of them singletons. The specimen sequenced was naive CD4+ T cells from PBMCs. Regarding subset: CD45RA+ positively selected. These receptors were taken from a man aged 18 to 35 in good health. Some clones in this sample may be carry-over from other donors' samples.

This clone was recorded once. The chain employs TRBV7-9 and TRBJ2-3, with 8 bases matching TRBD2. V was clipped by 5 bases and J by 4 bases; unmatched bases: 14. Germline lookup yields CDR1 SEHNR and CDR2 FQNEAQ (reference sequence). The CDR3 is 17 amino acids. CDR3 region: CASSPRSLSGSSDTQYF. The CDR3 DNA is TGTGCCAGCAGCCCCCGTTCATTGAGCGGGAGTTCAGATACGCAGTATTTT.

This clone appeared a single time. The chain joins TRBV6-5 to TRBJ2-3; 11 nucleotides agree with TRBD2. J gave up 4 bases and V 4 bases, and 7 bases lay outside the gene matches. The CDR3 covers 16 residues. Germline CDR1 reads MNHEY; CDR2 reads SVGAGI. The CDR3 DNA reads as TGTGCCAGCAGTTTCGTTAGCGGGAGGGTGCCAGATACGCAGTATTTT. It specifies CASSFVSGRVPDTQYF.

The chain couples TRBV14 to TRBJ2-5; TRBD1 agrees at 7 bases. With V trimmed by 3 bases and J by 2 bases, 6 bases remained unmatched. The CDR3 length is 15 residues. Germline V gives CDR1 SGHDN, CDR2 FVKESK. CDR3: CASSQRQGQQETQYF. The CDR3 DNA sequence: TGTGCCAGCAGCCAGAGACAGGGACAGCAAGAGACCCAGTACTTC.

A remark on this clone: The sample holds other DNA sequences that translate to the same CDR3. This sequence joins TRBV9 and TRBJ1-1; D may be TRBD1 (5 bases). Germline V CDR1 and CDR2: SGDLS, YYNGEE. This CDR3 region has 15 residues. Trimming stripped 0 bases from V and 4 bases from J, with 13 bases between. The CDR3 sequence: CASSVEGRAGTEAFF. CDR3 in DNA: TGTGCCAGCAGCGTAGAGGGCAGGGCGGGCACTGAAGCTTTCTTT. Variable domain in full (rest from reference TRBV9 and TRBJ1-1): DSGVTQTPKHLITATGQRVTLRCSPRSGDLSVYWYQQSLDQGLQFLIQYYNGEERAKGNILERFSAQQFPDLHSELNLSSLELGDSALYFCASSVEGRAGTEAFFGQGTRLTVV.

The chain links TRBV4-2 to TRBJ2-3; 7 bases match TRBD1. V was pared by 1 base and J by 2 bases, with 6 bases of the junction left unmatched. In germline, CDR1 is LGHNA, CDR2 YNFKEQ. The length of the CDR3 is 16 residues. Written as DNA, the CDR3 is TGTGCCAGCAGCCAAGGGCGAGGGGGCATCACAGATACGCAGTATTTT. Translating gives CASSQGRGGITDTQYF.

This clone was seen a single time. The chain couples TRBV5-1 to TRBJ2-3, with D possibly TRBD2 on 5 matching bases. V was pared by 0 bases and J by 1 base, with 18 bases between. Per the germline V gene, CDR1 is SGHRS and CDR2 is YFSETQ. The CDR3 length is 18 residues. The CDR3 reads CASSLVSSTQRRTDTQYF. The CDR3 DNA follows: TGCGCCAGCAGCTTGGTCTCCTCGACTCAGCGGCGCACAGATACGCAGTATTTT.

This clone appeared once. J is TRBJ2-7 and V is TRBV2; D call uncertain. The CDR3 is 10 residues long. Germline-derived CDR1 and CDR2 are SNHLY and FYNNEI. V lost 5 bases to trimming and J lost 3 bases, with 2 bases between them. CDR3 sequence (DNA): TGTGCCAGCAGTTTCTACGAGCAGTACTTC. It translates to CASSFYEQYF.

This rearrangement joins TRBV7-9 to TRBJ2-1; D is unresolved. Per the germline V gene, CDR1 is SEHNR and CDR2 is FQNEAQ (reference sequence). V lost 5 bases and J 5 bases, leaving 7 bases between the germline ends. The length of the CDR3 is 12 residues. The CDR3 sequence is CASSPWDNEQFF. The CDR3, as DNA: TGTGCCAGCAGCCCGTGGGACAATGAGCAGTTCTTC.

The CDR3, as DNA: TGTGCCAGCAGCTTGGCTAGGACAGATACGCAGTATTTT. It yields the protein CASSLARTDTQYF. This rearrangement joins TRBV5-6 to TRBJ2-3; D uncertain. Germline lookup yields CDR1 SGHDT and CDR2 YYEEEE. This CDR3 is built from 13 residues. Between the trimmed V and J ends, which lost 0 bases and 3 bases, there was a span of 5 bases.

The CDR3 DNA follows: TGCGCCAGCAGCCCCCAGGGTTTCGACTACAATGAGCAGTTCTTC. Its protein is CASSPQGFDYNEQFF. The chain is built from TRBV5-1 and TRBJ2-1; D possibly corresponds to TRBD1 (5 bases). The germline CDR1 and CDR2 sequences are SGHRS and YFSETQ. This CDR3 has 15 amino acids. The ends were cut back, 4 bases at V and 3 bases at J, with 14 bases in the middle.

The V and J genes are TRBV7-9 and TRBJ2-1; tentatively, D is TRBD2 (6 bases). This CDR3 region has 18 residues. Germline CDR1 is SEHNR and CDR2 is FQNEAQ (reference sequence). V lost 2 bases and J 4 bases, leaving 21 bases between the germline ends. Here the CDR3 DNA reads TGTGCCAGCAGCTTAAGCCCGCGATGGGGTAGCGGATACAATGAGCAGTTCTTC. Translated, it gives CASSLSPRWGSGYNEQFF.

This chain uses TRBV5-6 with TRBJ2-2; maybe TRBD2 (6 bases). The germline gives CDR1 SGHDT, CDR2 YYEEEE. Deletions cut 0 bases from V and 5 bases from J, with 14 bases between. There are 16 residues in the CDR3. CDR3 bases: TGTGCCAGCAGCTTGGCGGGGGTCGGGGAGACCGGGGAGCTGTTTTTT. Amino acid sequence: CASSLAGVGETGELFF. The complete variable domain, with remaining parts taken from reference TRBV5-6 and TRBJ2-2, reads DAGVTQSPTHLIKTRGQQVTLRCSPKSGHDTVSWYQQALGQGPQFIFQYYEEEERQRGNFPDRFSGHQFPNYSSELNVNALLLGDSALYLCASSLAGVGETGELFFGEGSRLTVL.

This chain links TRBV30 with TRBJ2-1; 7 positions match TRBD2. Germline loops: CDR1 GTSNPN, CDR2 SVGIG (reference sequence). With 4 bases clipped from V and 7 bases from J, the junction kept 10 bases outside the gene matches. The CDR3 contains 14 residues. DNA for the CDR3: TGTGCCTGGACAAGGACTAGTGATCTTAATGAGCAGTTCTTC. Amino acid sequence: CAWTRTSDLNEQFF. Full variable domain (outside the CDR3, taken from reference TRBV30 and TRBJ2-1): SQTIHQWPATLVQPVGSPLSLECTVEGTSNPNLYWYRQAAGRGLQLLFYSVGIGQISSEVPQNLSASRPQDRQFILSSKKLLLSDSGFYLCAWTRTSDLNEQFFGPGTRLTVL.

For the CDR3, the DNA is TGCAGCGTTTTCACGACAGGATATCATGAAAAACTGTTTTTT. Translated: CSVFTTGYHEKLFF. The chain links TRBV29-1 to TRBJ1-4; a weak D match, TRBD1 (6 bases). The CDR3 has 14 residues. Trimming removed 5 bases from V and 6 bases from J, with 16 bases in between. Germline lookup yields CDR1 SQVTM and CDR2 ANQGSEA.

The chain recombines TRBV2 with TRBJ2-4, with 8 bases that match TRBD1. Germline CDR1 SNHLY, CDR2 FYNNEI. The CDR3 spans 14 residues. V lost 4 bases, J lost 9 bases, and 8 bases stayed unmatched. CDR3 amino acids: CASSVRGQKVIQYF. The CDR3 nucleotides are TGTGCCAGCAGTGTCAGGGGGCAAAAGGTCATTCAGTACTTC.

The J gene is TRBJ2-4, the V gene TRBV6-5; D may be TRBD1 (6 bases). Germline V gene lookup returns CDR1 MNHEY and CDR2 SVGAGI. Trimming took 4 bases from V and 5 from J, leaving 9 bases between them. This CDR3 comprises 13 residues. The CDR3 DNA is TGTGCCAGCAGTTCGAACAGGGAAAACATTCAGTACTTC. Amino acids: CASSSNRENIQYF.

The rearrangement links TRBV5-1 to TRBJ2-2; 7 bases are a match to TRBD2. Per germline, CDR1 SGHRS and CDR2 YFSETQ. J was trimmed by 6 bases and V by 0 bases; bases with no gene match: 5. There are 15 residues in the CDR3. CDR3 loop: CASSLEAGAAGELFF. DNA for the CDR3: TGCGCCAGCAGCTTGGAGGCGGGAGCGGCCGGGGAGCTGTTTTTT.

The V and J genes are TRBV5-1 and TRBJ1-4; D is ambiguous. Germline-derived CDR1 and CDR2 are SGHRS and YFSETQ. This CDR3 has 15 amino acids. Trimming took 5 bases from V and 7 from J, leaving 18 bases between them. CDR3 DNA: TGCGCCAGCAGAAAGCAGGCCGCGGTTTCTGAAAAACTGTTTTTT. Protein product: CASRKQAAVSEKLFF.

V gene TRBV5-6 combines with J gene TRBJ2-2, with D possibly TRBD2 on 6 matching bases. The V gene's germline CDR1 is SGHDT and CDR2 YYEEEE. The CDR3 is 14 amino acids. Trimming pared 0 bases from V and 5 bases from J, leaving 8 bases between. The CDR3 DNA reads TGTGCCAGCAGCTTGGTCGCGGGGACCGGGGAGCTGTTTTTT. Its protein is CASSLVAGTGELFF. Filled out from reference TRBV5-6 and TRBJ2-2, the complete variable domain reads DAGVTQSPTHLIKTRGQQVTLRCSPKSGHDTVSWYQQALGQGPQFIFQYYEEEERQRGNFPDRFSGHQFPNYSSELNVNALLLGDSALYLCASSLVAGTGELFFGEGSRLTVL.

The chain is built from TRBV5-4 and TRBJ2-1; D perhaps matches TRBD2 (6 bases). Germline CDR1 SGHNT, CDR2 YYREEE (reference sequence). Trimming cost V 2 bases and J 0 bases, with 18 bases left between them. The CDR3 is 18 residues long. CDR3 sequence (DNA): TGTGCCAGCAGCTTCGGAGCGACTAGATCTTACTCCTACAATGAGCAGTTCTTC. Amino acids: CASSFGATRSYSYNEQFF.

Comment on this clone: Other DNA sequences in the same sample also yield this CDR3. The CDR3 DNA reads as TGTGCCAGCAAAGGGAACACTGAAGCTTTCTTT. Its translation is CASKGNTEAFF. J is TRBJ1-1 and V is TRBV2; no clear D. Germline loops: CDR1 SNHLY, CDR2 FYNNEI. This CDR3 comprises 11 residues. Deletions cut 7 bases from V and 1 base from J, with 4 bases between.

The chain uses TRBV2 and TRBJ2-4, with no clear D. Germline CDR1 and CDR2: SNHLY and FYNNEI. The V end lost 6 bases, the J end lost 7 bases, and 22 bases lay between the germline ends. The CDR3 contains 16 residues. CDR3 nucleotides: TGTGCCAGCAGCGGTCCGAGTGCCGCGTTCAGGAACATTCAGTACTTC. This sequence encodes CASSGPSAAFRNIQYF.

The CDR3 sequence: CASSSYAEQFF. Here the CDR3 DNA reads TGTGCCAGCAGCTCTTATGCAGAGCAGTTCTTC. V usage is TRBV11-2 and J usage is TRBJ2-1; D is unclear. Germline-derived CDR1 and CDR2 are SGHAT and FQNNGV. Trimming took off 4 bases at V and 10 bases at J, with 8 bases between the two ends. The CDR3 has 11 residues. The whole variable domain, remainder taken from reference TRBV11-2 and TRBJ2-1, is EAGVAQSPRYKIIEKRQSVAFWCNPISGHATLYWYQQILGQGPKLLIQFQNNGVVDDSQLPKDRFSAERLKGVDSTLKIQPAKLEDSAVYLCASSSYAEQFFGPGTRLTVL.

The CDR3 loop is CASSFVLGEQFF. CDR3 nucleotide sequence: TGTGCCAGTAGCTTCGTTTTGGGTGAGCAGTTCTTC. The chain carries TRBV19 and TRBJ2-1; D is unclear. This CDR3 contains 12 residues. Germline values: CDR1 LNHDA, CDR2 SQIVND (reference sequence). Trimming took off 6 bases at V and 9 bases at J, with 12 bases between the two ends.

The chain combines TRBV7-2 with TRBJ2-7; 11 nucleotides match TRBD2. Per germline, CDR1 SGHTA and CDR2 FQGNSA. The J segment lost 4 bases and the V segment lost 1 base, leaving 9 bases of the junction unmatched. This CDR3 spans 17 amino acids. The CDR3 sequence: CASSLGHSGRVGYEQYF. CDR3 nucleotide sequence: TGTGCCAGCAGCTTAGGTCATAGCGGGAGGGTCGGGTACGAGCAGTACTTC. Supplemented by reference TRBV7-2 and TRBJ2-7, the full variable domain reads GAGVSQSPSNKVTEKGKDVELRCDPISGHTALYWYRQSLGQGLEFLIYFQGNSAPDKSGLPSDRFSAERTGGSVSTLTIQRTQQEDSAVYLCASSLGHSGRVGYEQYFGPGTRLTVT.

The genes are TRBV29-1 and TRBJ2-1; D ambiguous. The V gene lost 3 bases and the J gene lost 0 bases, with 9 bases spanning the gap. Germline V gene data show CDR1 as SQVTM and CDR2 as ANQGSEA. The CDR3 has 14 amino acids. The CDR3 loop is CSVEAFSSYNEQFF. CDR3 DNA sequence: TGCAGCGTTGAGGCGTTTAGCTCCTACAATGAGCAGTTCTTC.

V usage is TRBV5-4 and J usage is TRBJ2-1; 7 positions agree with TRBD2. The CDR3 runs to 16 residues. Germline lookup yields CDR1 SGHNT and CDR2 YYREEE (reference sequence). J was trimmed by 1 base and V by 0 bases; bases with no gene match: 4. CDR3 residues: CASSLGGRASYNEQFF. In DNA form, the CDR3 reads TGTGCCAGCAGCTTGGGGGGGAGGGCGTCCTACAATGAGCAGTTCTTC.

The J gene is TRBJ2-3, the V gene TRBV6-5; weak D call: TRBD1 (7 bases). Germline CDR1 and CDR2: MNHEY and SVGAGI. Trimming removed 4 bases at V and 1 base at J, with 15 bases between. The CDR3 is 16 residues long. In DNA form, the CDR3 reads TGTGCCAGCAGTTTTCGGAGGGGGCCCGGCACAGATACGCAGTATTTT. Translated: CASSFRRGPGTDTQYF.

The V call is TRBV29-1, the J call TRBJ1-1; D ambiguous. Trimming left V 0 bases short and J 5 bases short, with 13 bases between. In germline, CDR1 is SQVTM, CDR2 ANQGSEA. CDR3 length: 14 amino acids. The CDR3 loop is CSVEDLVYGTEAFF. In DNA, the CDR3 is TGCAGCGTTGAAGATCTGGTGTACGGTACTGAAGCTTTCTTT.

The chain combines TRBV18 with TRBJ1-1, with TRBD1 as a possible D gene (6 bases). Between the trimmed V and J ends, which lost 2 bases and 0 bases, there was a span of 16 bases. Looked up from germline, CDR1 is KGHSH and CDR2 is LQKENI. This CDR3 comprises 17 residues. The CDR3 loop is CASSPSTGQTMNTEAFF. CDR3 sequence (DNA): TGTGCCAGCTCACCATCCACCGGACAGACCATGAACACTGAAGCTTTCTTT.

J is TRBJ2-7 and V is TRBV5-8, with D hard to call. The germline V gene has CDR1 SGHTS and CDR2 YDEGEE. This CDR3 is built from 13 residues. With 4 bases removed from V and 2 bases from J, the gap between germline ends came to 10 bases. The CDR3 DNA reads TGTGCCAGCAGCCTTGTGGCAGCCTACGAGCAGTACTTC. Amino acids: CASSLVAAYEQYF.

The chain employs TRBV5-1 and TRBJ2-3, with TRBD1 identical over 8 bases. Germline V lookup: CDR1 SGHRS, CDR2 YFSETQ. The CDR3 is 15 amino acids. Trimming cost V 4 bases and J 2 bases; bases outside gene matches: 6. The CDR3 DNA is TGCGCCAGCAGCGCCAGACAGGGGTACACAGATACGCAGTATTTT. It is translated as CASSARQGYTDTQYF.